A single TCR beta chain is shown here with its context. Its antigen remains unknown. The data belong to a study of CD8 T cells in Susac syndrome. Overall study findings and caveats: Clonal expansion was not seen in any Susac syndrome CD4+ T cell repertoire.

The diagnostic criteria were recently defined, and patients with Susac syndrome met them for definite or probable disease. cDNA came from around 0.54 to 1 ug RNA primed by random hexamers. It was immunoSEQ multiplex PCR that amplified TCR beta CDR3 across 54 Vbeta and 13 Jbeta. TCRdb re-called the immunoSEQ multiplex PCR reads through MiXCR, storing one row per CDR3 protein. The sample lists hundreds of thousands of distinct CDR3 sequences; about 95% were seen once. Trimming removed 6 bases from V and 4 bases from J; junction bases left unmatched: 16. CDR1 SQVTM and CDR2 ANQGSEA come from the germline V gene. The CDR3 has 17 amino acids.

This clonotype was sampled from a human donor with Susac syndrome. The chain uses TRBV29-1 and TRBJ1-2; 11 nucleotides line up with TRBD1. Material for sequencing was CD4+ T cells from PBMCs. CDR3 sequence reads: CSVAVGTGGPRGYGYTF. CDR3 sequence (DNA): TGCAGCGTCGCGGTCGGGACAGGGGGACCCAGGGGCTATGGCTACACCTTC. Looking up the rest from reference TRBV29-1 and TRBJ1-2 gives the full variable domain: SAVISQKPSRDICQRGTSLTIQCQVDSQVTMMFWYRQQPGQSLTLIATANQGSEATYESGFVIDKFPISRPNLTFSTLTVSNMSPEDSSIYLCSVAVGTGGPRGYGYTFGSGTRLTVV.